This TCR beta chain emerged from a study of PD-1 blockade in classical Hodgkin lymphoma (dated by TCRdb to the early 2020s). Concerning the study at large: Nivolumab dosing was 3 mg/kg intravenously every 2 weeks, continuing until either disease progression or unacceptable toxicity. To define a peripheral blood immune signature of response to PD-1 blockade in classical Hodgkin lymphoma, the study combined TCR beta sequencing with CyTOF.

Comments on this clone: Its antigen has not been determined. No base-level quality is on record; no much larger clone is a single base apart.

V loses 8 bases of germline sequence and J loses 6 bases, and the interval between the two ends is 13 bases. Looking up the germline V gene (reference sequence) yields CDR1 LNHDA and CDR2 SQIVND. The CDR3, from cysteine to phenylalanine, totals 13 residues. The DNA shown is the 39-base CDR3, in frame from base 1. Interpreted using the paper, the time point label stands for: cycle 4 day 1 (C4D1), after five to seven weeks of nivolumab. All trial patients had relapsed after autologous stem cell transplantation, with cohorts A, B and C differing in prior brentuximab vedotin exposure. The trial cohort comprised some 60 patients with relapsed/refractory classical Hodgkin lymphoma whose best overall responses were complete response, partial response or progressive disease. Trial patients were treated with single-agent nivolumab in the multi-cohort phase II CheckMate 205 trial. An independent review committee assessed best overall response using the 2007 International Working Group response criteria. Trial PBMCs were collected immediately before nivolumab initiation (C1D1) and during therapy at cycle 2 day 1 and cycle 4 day 1. Peripheral blood was collected in 8 mL Vacutainer Cell Preparation Tubes, from which PBMCs were isolated by centrifugation and then cryopreserved.

What the authors observed across the whole study: Baseline TCR diversity was reported to be lower in newly diagnosed patients than in healthy donors, and even lower in relapsed/refractory patients. Baseline diversity similar to that of newly diagnosed patients was observed in trial patients achieving complete response, whereas significantly lower diversity was observed in partial responders and progressors. Lower diversity was seen in patients whose nivolumab began less than 1 year after ASCT, and these patients were left out of later analyses so that immune reconstitution would not confound the results. A significant rise by C4D1 was seen in CD4+ but not CD8+ TCR diversity (p=0.0027 vs p=0.16), with the rise being most apparent in complete responders (p=0.02). The study was limited to a single clinical trial cohort, and causes of repertoire differences, possibly disease activity or prior therapy, remained undefined.

The Qiagen DNeasy kit was used to extract genomic DNA both from unsorted PBMCs and from the negatively selected CD4+ and CD8+ fractions. Amplification of TCR beta CDR3 regions was done by immunoSEQ multiplex PCR with primers that anneal to V and J segments. A synthetic immune receptor repertoire was used to minimize amplification bias, and any remaining bias was removed computationally after sequencing. Under the source paper's analysis protocol: Custom Python scripts were used to quantify repertoire diversity as the Shannon entropy index. Unsorted, CD4+ and CD8+ repertoires were examined separately, except in combined analyses, for which CD4+ and CD8+ sequences were merged in silico. Clonal expansion was defined as at least a 2-fold frequency increase after treatment relative to C1D1, with a pseudocount of 0.5 for undetected baseline clones. Clones with 0 or 1 copy at C1D1 were classified as singleton clones, and clones with 2 or more copies were classified as non-singleton clones. Clones expanded in unsorted samples were assigned a CD4+, CD8+ or unknown annotation through matching of protein sequences in sorted samples from the same patient. Wilcoxon tests were applied to paired samples to test diversity changes from C1D1 to C4D1. The clones in this table, taken by TCRdb from immuneACCESS, are in-frame only. Not every clone is retained; where verified, under half of the shortfall comes from an unresolved V gene, and the cause of the rest is unknown. The V and J calls and clone size were taken over from that table, and D and trimming were inferred from the DNA. Recorded for this sample are 90,000 to 100,000 clones; roughly 73% of them occurred a single time. The top ten clones comprise 9.4% of the sample.

Recombination connected TRBV19 to TRBJ2-2; possibly the D gene is TRBD2, per 6 matching bases. The sequence was obtained from a human donor with classical Hodgkin lymphoma. This specimen was peripheral blood mononuclear cells (PBMCs), taken before the fourth cycle of nivolumab. The CDR3 in this case is CASGIGGSGELFF. The bases are TGTGCCAGTGGGATTGGAGGGTCCGGGGAGCTGTTTTTT.